A selection of T cell receptor beta chains follows, all from one sample in a study of T cells in tumors after PD-1 blockade. The method was immunoSEQ multiplex PCR; TCRdb's version includes in-frame clones alone and lacks a portion of them. The data hold 45,000 to 60,000 clones, with 81% observed a single time. Sequences were derived from PBMCs, sampled before anti-PD-1 treatment. The origin of the receptors is a human donor with basal cell carcinoma. Both conserved end residues are trimmed from each CDR3.

v_call: TRBV4-1; cdr3_aa: ASSPLDPFEQY
v_call: TRBV6-2/TRBV6-3; cdr3_aa: ASSYSIRAGGNNEQF
v_call: TRBV24-1; cdr3_aa: ATSGRGTIKGMNQPQH
v_call: TRBV7-2; cdr3_aa: ASSHWLGGSTDTQY
v_call: TRBV14; cdr3_aa: ASSPRTGGWGTEAF
v_call: TRBV14; cdr3_aa: ASSQVGGSYNEQF
v_call: TRBV5-1; cdr3_aa: ASSPGTGQGTADTQY
v_call: TRBV7-9; cdr3_aa: ASSLGGEAF
v_call: TRBV30; cdr3_aa: AWTWTGFGANVLT
v_call: TRBV15; cdr3_aa: ATSVVWNTEAF
v_call: TRBV4-1; cdr3_aa: ASSQTMGLGGTGQETQY
v_call: TRBV5-1; cdr3_aa: ASSLSTGGTTGELF
v_call: TRBV9; cdr3_aa: ASSVSRGVDTQY
v_call: TRBV5-1; cdr3_aa: ASSQGQGRVETQY
v_call: TRBV30; cdr3_aa: AWSGDSKNEKLF
v_call: TRBV7-9; cdr3_aa: ASSPRQGGYT
v_call: TRBV2; cdr3_aa: ASSEKRTGVTEAF